This is a list of T cell receptor beta chains from one sample in a study of blood T cell repertoires in COVID-19. Data came from immunoSEQ multiplex PCR; TCRdb stores just in-frame clones and leaves some out. The repertoire includes hundreds of thousands of clones, approximately 83% of them detected once, and approximately 2% sits in the top ten. Sequenced input: peripheral blood. The receptor set was obtained from a woman between 25 and 40 years old who had recovered from COVID-19. Both conserved end residues are part of each CDR3. The D gene is left open where the match is weak. Size is omitted from some rows. Given values are once, few, many or a class for expanded clones.

abundance	v_gene	d_gene	j_gene	CDR3aa	CDR3nt
once	TRBV28	TRBD2	TRBJ2-1	CASSLVLGGSEQFF	TGTGCCAGCAGTTTAGTTCTCGGGGGGAGTGAGCAGTTCTTC
-	TRBV5-5	-	TRBJ2-7	CASSLISSATYEQYF	TGTGCCAGCAGCTTGATTTCCAGCGCGACCTACGAGCAGTACTTC
once	TRBV4-2	-	TRBJ1-5	CASSQAPGVQPQHF	TGTGCCAGCAGCCAAGCCCCAGGGGTTCAGCCCCAGCATTTT
-	TRBV10-3	-	TRBJ2-3	CAIRNPTGTSTDTQYF	TGTGCCATCAGGAACCCCACCGGGACAAGCACAGATACGCAGTATTTT
-	TRBV5-8	TRBD1	TRBJ1-2	CASSPGQGAQGSLYGYTF	TGTGCCAGCAGCCCCGGACAGGGGGCGCAAGGGTCCCTCTATGGCTACACCTTC
-	TRBV5-8	-	TRBJ1-6	CASSFGGGGGNSPLHF	TGTGCCAGCAGCTTTGGCGGTGGGGGAGGAAATTCACCCCTCCACTTT
-	TRBV27	TRBD1	TRBJ2-7	CASSWGTGSYEQYF	TGTGCCAGCAGTTGGGGGACAGGCTCCTACGAGCAGTACTTC
-	TRBV10-2	TRBD1	TRBJ1-5	CASRRDSGSNQPQHF	TGCGCCAGCAGGCGGGACAGCGGGAGCAATCAGCCCCAGCATTTT
-	TRBV5-4	-	TRBJ1-1	CASYNQGRGTEAFF	TGTGCCAGCTACAACCAGGGGAGGGGCACTGAAGCTTTCTTT
-	TRBV6-2/TRBV6-3	TRBD1	TRBJ2-3	CASSFNRGWADTQYF	TGTGCCAGCAGTTTCAACAGGGGTTGGGCAGATACGCAGTATTTT
-	TRBV7-2	-	TRBJ1-5	CASSLRGQPQHF	TGTGCCAGCAGCTTAAGGGGACAGCCCCAGCATTTT
-	TRBV5-4	TRBD1	TRBJ1-6	CASSSAKGASSYNSPLHF	TGTGCCAGCAGCTCAGCGAAGGGGGCAAGCTCCTATAATTCACCCCTCCACTTT
few	TRBV6-5	-	TRBJ2-7	CASNSQRVPLEQYF	TGTGCCAGCAATAGTCAGCGAGTCCCACTCGAGCAGTACTTC
-	TRBV19	TRBD1	TRBJ2-7	CASSIDLGQHYEQYF	TGTGCCAGTAGTATAGATTTGGGACAGCACTACGAGCAGTACTTC
-	TRBV12-3/TRBV12-4	-	TRBJ2-2	CASRVAAGELFF	TGTGCCAGCAGAGTCGCGGCCGGGGAGCTGTTTTTT
-	TRBV10-3	-	TRBJ2-1	CAIMPTRSGVPNEQFF	TGTGCCATCATGCCGACTAGGAGTGGAGTACCCAATGAGCAGTTCTTC
-	TRBV6-5	TRBD1	TRBJ2-7	CASSYLGDRSTYEQYF	TGTGCCAGCAGTTACCTAGGGGACAGGAGCACCTACGAGCAGTACTTC
-	TRBV3-1/TRBV3-2	TRBD1	TRBJ1-1	CASSQSWTGKNTEAFF	TGTGCCAGCAGCCAATCATGGACAGGGAAGAACACTGAAGCTTTCTTT
-	TRBV18	-	TRBJ1-3	CASSPQGNTIYF	TGTGCCAGCTCACCACAGGGGAACACCATATATTTT
-	TRBV7-3	TRBD2	TRBJ2-2	CASSDSGRAWDTGELFF	TGTGCCAGCAGCGATAGCGGGAGGGCCTGGGACACCGGGGAGCTGTTTTTT
-	TRBV5-4	TRBD2	TRBJ2-3	CASSRSGRATDTQYF	TGTGCCAGCAGCCGCAGCGGGAGGGCAACAGATACGCAGTATTTT
-	TRBV29-1	-	TRBJ1-4	CSVGQAGDGGKLFF	TGCAGCGTTGGGCAAGCGGGGGACGGGGGAAAACTGTTTTTT
few	TRBV18	-	TRBJ1-1	CASSPFPGENTEAFF	TGTGCCAGCTCACCATTCCCAGGGGAGAACACTGAAGCTTTCTTT
-	TRBV19	-	TRBJ1-5	CASSTSGATGQPQHF	TGTGCCAGTAGTACTTCCGGGGCAACAGGGCAGCCCCAGCATTTT
-	TRBV28	-	TRBJ1-1	CASSLDRPNTEAFF	TGTGCCAGCAGTTTGGACAGACCGAACACTGAAGCTTTCTTT
-	TRBV19	-	TRBJ1-1	CASSIIGEAFF	TGTGCCAGTAGTATAATCGGTGAAGCTTTCTTT
-	TRBV5-1	TRBD1	TRBJ2-1	CASSPRQGGNNEQFF	TGCGCCAGCAGCCCGCGACAAGGGGGCAACAATGAGCAGTTCTTC
-	TRBV28	-	TRBJ1-6	CASGGRDSPLHF	TGTGCCAGCGGGGGGAGGGATTCACCCCTCCACTTT
-	TRBV5-1	TRBD1	TRBJ2-3	CASSPTGDSTDTQYF	TGCGCCAGCAGCCCTACAGGGGATAGCACAGATACGCAGTATTTT
-	TRBV5-5	-	TRBJ1-2	CASSLWGGSYGYTF	TGTGCCAGCAGCTTGTGGGGGGGGAGCTATGGCTACACCTTC
-	TRBV27	-	TRBJ1-6	CASSLSDGVGNSPLHF	TGTGCCAGCAGTTTATCGGACGGGGTCGGTAATTCACCCCTCCACTTT
-	TRBV7-2	TRBD1	TRBJ1-4	CASSVDRETTNEKLFF	TGTGCCAGCAGCGTCGACAGGGAGACAACTAATGAAAAACTGTTTTTT
-	TRBV7-3	-	TRBJ1-1	CASSVQGVGTEAFF	TGTGCCAGCAGCGTACAGGGTGTGGGCACTGAAGCTTTCTTT
-	TRBV5-3	TRBD2	TRBJ2-2	CARSLSLAGFTGELFF	TGTGCCAGAAGCTTGTCACTAGCGGGTTTCACCGGGGAGCTGTTTTTT
-	TRBV7-2	TRBD1	TRBJ1-2	CASSDFRQGSYGYTF	TGTGCCAGCAGCGACTTTCGACAGGGAAGCTATGGCTACACCTTC
-	TRBV6-5	-	TRBJ2-2	CASLPPPRSTGELFF	TGTGCCAGCCTTCCCCCCCCTAGATCCACCGGGGAGCTGTTTTTT
-	TRBV4-1	-	TRBJ1-2	CASSQETVPTLSGYTF	TGCGCCAGCAGCCAAGAGACAGTACCCACCCTGTCTGGCTACACCTTC
-	TRBV29-1	-	TRBJ2-1	CSVDRSSYNEQFF	TGCAGCGTTGACCGGAGCTCCTACAATGAGCAGTTCTTC
-	TRBV5-1	-	TRBJ2-7	CASSYIGSYEQYF	TGCGCCAGCAGCTATATCGGGTCCTACGAGCAGTACTTC
-	TRBV6-5	-	TRBJ1-2	CASSQQGYGYTF	TGTGCCAGCAGCCAACAGGGCTATGGCTACACCTTC
-	TRBV5-6	-	TRBJ2-4	CASSFLGLAAKNIQYF	TGTGCCAGCAGCTTTCTCGGCTTAGCCGCCAAAAACATTCAGTACTTC
-	TRBV27	TRBD1	TRBJ1-1	CASSLTGGRLNTEAFF	TGTGCCAGCAGTCTAACAGGGGGCCGATTGAACACTGAAGCTTTCTTT
-	TRBV10-3	-	TRBJ1-2	CAISELKQVLNYGYTF	TGTGCCATCAGTGAGTTGAAACAGGTTTTGAACTATGGCTACACCTTC
-	TRBV7-9	-	TRBJ2-5	CASAPITGRETQYF	TGTGCCAGCGCCCCCATTACAGGGAGAGAGACCCAGTACTTC
-	TRBV5-6	-	TRBJ1-1	CASSLAGNTEAFF	TGTGCCAGCAGCTTGGCAGGGAACACTGAAGCTTTCTTT
once	TRBV28	-	TRBJ2-1	CASTNPTGRAHNEQFF	TGTGCCAGCACCAATCCAACGGGCAGGGCCCACAATGAGCAGTTCTTC
few	TRBV6-5	-	TRBJ1-5	CASRTGGRPQHF	TGTGCCAGCAGGACGGGGGGCCGGCCCCAGCATTTT
once	TRBV4-1	-	TRBJ2-1	CASSQHSSGRMRYEQFF	TGCGCCAGCAGCCAACATTCAAGCGGGCGGATGAGGTATGAGCAGTTCTTC
-	TRBV5-4	-	TRBJ1-2	CASSLGTANYGYTF	TGTGCCAGCAGCTTGGGAACGGCTAACTATGGCTACACCTTC
-	TRBV7-2	-	TRBJ1-4	CASSFNRGGTNEKLFF	TGTGCCAGCAGCTTCAATCGAGGTGGAACTAATGAAAAACTGTTTTTT
-	TRBV3-1/TRBV3-2	-	TRBJ1-2	CASSRPGLGDGYTF	TGTGCCAGCAGCCGCCCGGGCCTGGGAGATGGCTACACCTTC
-	TRBV7-9	TRBD1	TRBJ2-1	CAVPGQVYNEQFF	TGTGCCGTCCCGGGACAGGTCTACAATGAGCAGTTCTTC
-	TRBV19	-	TRBJ1-2	CASNPSREYGYTF	TGTGCCAGTAACCCGTCCAGGGAATATGGCTACACCTTC
-	TRBV7-6	TRBD1	TRBJ2-2	CASSSRQGSTGELFF	TGTGCCAGCAGCTCAAGACAGGGGAGCACCGGGGAGCTGTTTTTT
-	TRBV2	TRBD1	TRBJ1-1	CASSILRQGNTEAFF	TGTGCCAGCAGTATCCTTCGACAGGGAAACACTGAAGCTTTCTTT
once	TRBV20-1	TRBD2	TRBJ2-3	CSASLTSGTDTQYF	TGCAGTGCTAGTTTAACTAGCGGCACAGATACGCAGTATTTT
-	TRBV3-1/TRBV3-2	TRBD2	TRBJ2-7	CASSQDRLAGEQYF	TGTGCCAGCAGCCAAGATCGGCTAGCGGGCGAGCAGTACTTC